The entry that follows covers one T cell receptor beta chain sequence. Methods used by the authors: Estimated nucleated cell counts came from reference gene primer amplification. TCRdb keeps only in-frame clones here, not all; method: immunoSEQ multiplex PCR. That table gives V, J and clone size, and the DNA gave D and trimming. The data show about 160,000 clones, roughly nine tenths seen once. This sample is drawn from a study of blood T cell repertoires in COVID-19. Study in general: T cells, B-cell-depleted T cells, or PBMCs supplied cDNA or gDNA.

J was trimmed by 4 bases and V by 4 bases; bases with no gene match: 11. CDR1 and CDR2 (germline): SGHRS, YFSETQ. The CDR3 consists of 16 residues. V usage is TRBV5-1 and J usage is TRBJ2-1; 7 nucleotides match TRBD1. The sequenced material came from peripheral blood. The sequence derives from a woman between 65 and 79 years old with acute or convalescent COVID-19. In DNA, the CDR3 is TGCGCCAGCAGCGGAGATACAGGGGACGCATACAATGAGCAGTTCTTC. Translation gives CASSGDTGDAYNEQFF.